The 32 T cell receptor beta chains presented below share a single source sample, sequenced in a study of T cells in Graves' hyperthyroidism and ophthalmopathy. TCR beta CDR3 regions were amplified from RNA transcripts. A first-round RT-PCR of the TCR CDR3 used the HTBI primer set. TCRdb reanalysed the multiplex PCR reads using MiXCR and keeps one entry per CDR3 protein. The data contain approximately 430,000 distinct CDR3 sequences, roughly 14% of them singletons. The sequenced sample consisted of blood. The origin of the receptors is a woman in her late teens or twenties with Graves' hyperthyroidism.

The chain joins TRBV24-1 to TRBJ2-3; 8 bases align to TRBD1. Losses at the gene ends were 9 bases for V and 4 bases for J; bases not matched to a gene: 8. The CDR3 length is 14 residues. The germline gives CDR1 KGHDR, CDR2 SFDVKD. CDR3 DNA sequence: TGTGCCACCTCTGCAGGGGGCTGGTCAGATACGCAGTATTTT. Protein sequence: CATSAGGWSDTQYF.

This clonotype appeared a few times. J is TRBJ2-5 and V is TRBV6-6; the match to TRBD1 covers 7 bases. CDR1 and CDR2 (germline): MNHNY, SVGAGI (reference sequence). This CDR3 contains 16 residues. V gave up 0 bases and J gave up 3 bases; unmatched junction bases: 7. The CDR3 protein is CASSYSGGKRKETQYF. The CDR3 DNA is TGTGCCAGCAGTTACTCAGGGGGCAAACGAAAAGAGACCCAGTACTTC.

V gene TRBV4-1 combines with J gene TRBJ1-2, with a possible D match to TRBD1 (5 bases). This CDR3 region has 13 residues. Deletions cut 3 bases from V and 8 bases from J, with 13 bases between. Per germline, CDR1 MGHRA and CDR2 YSYEKL. The CDR3 nucleotides read TGCGCCAGCAGCCAGAGTCAGGGAGGGGGCTACACCTTC. Amino acid sequence: CASSQSQGGGYTF.

This clonotype was observed many times. The chain is built from TRBV7-3 and TRBJ2-1; maybe TRBD2 (6 bases). CDR3 length equals 15 residues. Per germline, CDR1 SGHTA and CDR2 FQGTGA. The V end lost 1 base, the J end lost 4 bases, and 11 bases lay between the germline ends. Here the CDR3 reads CASSLNMGGYNEQFF. For the CDR3, the DNA is TGTGCCAGCAGCTTAAACATGGGGGGATACAATGAGCAGTTCTTC. The variable domain in full, with the rest retrieved from reference TRBV7-3 and TRBJ2-1, is GAGVSQTPSNKVTEKGKYVELRCDPISGHTALYWYRQSLGQGPEFLIYFQGTGAADDSGLPNDRFFAVRPEGSVSTLKIQRTERGDSAVYLCASSLNMGGYNEQFFGPGTRLTVL.

The CDR3: CASSLGRWGADTEAFF. Here the CDR3 DNA reads TGTGCCAGCAGCTTAGGTCGATGGGGCGCGGACACTGAAGCTTTCTTT. The chain links TRBV7-8 to TRBJ1-1, with TRBD1 as a possible D gene (5 bases). The V end was cut by 1 base, the J end by 3 bases, with 15 bases between. This CDR3 spans 16 amino acids. The germline CDR1 and CDR2 sequences are SGHVS and FQNEAQ.

This clonotype showed up many times. V gene TRBV15 combines with J gene TRBJ1-2; the match to TRBD1 covers 7 bases. Germline CDR1 reads LNHNV; CDR2 reads YYDKDF (reference sequence). The CDR3 covers 18 residues. Unmatched junction bases numbered 15, after V lost 0 bases and J lost 5 bases. This CDR3 reads CATSREGPPDRRPYGYTF. The CDR3 coding sequence is TGTGCCACCAGCAGAGAGGGGCCCCCGGACAGGAGACCTTATGGCTACACCTTC.

This clonotype was counted ten times or more. J is TRBJ1-2 and V is TRBV28; 8 nucleotides line up with TRBD1. V shed 5 bases, J shed 1 base, and the junction held 6 bases outside the gene matches. The CDR3 is made up of 15 amino acids. Germline V lookup: CDR1 MDHEN, CDR2 SYDVKM. CDR3 in amino acids: CASSEAGGLNYGYTF. For the CDR3, the DNA is TGTGCCAGCAGTGAAGCAGGGGGCCTTAACTATGGCTACACCTTC.

This clonotype was seen a few times. The V gene is TRBV25-1, the J gene TRBJ2-3, with a possible D match to TRBD2 (6 bases). The CDR3 has 13 amino acids. V dropped 1 base and J dropped 9 bases, with 11 bases sitting between them. CDR1 and CDR2 (germline): MGHDK, SYGVNS. CDR3 coding DNA: TGTGCCAGCAGTGAATCGGGGGTCATAACGCAGTATTTT. Its protein product is CASSESGVITQYF. The entire variable domain, with the rest obtained from reference TRBV25-1 and TRBJ2-3, is as follows: EADIYQTPRYLVIGTGKKITLECSQTMGHDKMYWYQQDPGMELHLIHYSYGVNSTEKGDLSSESTVSRIRTEHFPLTLESARPSHTSQYLCASSESGVITQYFGPGTRLTVL.

Comments on this clonotype: The junction shows a germline mismatch at one end, possibly a read error. This rearrangement joins TRBV6-2 or TRBV6-3 to TRBJ1-2; D uncertain. Germline V lookup: CDR1 MNHEY, CDR2 SVGEGT. The CDR3 consists of 14 residues. The CDR3 sequence: CASGYEGPAGGYTF. The CDR3 region has the DNA TGTGCCAGCGGTTACGAGGGCCCGGCAGGAGGCTACACCTTC.

This clonotype was counted ten times or more. The V gene is TRBV20-1, the J gene TRBJ2-1; 11 nucleotides match TRBD2. Germline trimming cut 1 base from V and 4 bases from J; bases unmatched to any gene: 0. From germline, CDR1 is DFQATT and CDR2 SNEGSKA (reference sequence). This CDR3 is 14 amino acids long. The DNA for the CDR3 is TGCAGTGCTAGAGGACTAGCGGGGTACAATGAGCAGTTCTTC. Protein sequence: CSARGLAGYNEQFF.

The chain links TRBV29-1 to TRBJ2-2; D might be TRBD1 or TRBD2, each matching 6 bases. Looked up from germline, CDR1 is SQVTM and CDR2 is ANQGSEA. This CDR3 has 14 amino acids. Trimming pared 4 bases from V and 2 bases from J, leaving 11 bases between. CDR3 sequence reads: CSVAPGANTGELFF. The CDR3 DNA follows: TGCAGCGTTGCCCCGGGGGCTAACACCGGGGAGCTGTTTTTT.

This clonotype has ten or more counts. For the CDR3, the DNA is TGTGCCAGCAGGGGGACAGGGTTGTATGAGCAGTTCTTC. It specifies CASRGTGLYEQFF. The chain carries TRBV12-3 or TRBV12-4 and TRBJ2-1; 9 bases align to TRBD1. With V trimmed by 6 bases and J by 8 bases, 5 bases remained unmatched. This CDR3 spans 13 amino acids.

In this sample, this clonotype turned up many times. This sequence joins TRBV12-3 or TRBV12-4 and TRBJ2-7; 8 bases align to TRBD2. The CDR3 consists of 14 residues. The V and J ends lost 7 bases and 6 bases, in that order; junction bases with no gene match: 11. The CDR3 sequence: CASTLRTSGAEQYF. CDR3 sequence (DNA): TGTGCCAGCACCCTGAGAACTAGCGGAGCCGAGCAGTACTTC.

This clonotype has a handful of counts. The genes are TRBV7-9 and TRBJ2-1; D possibly corresponds to TRBD2 (6 bases). CDR3 size: 16 residues. Germline V gene lookup returns CDR1 SEHNR and CDR2 FQNEAQ (reference sequence). V lost 5 bases and J 2 bases, leaving 16 bases between the germline ends. This chain's CDR3 is CASSAFLAKAYNEQFF. In DNA form, the CDR3 reads TGTGCCAGCAGCGCCTTTCTAGCGAAAGCCTACAATGAGCAGTTCTTC.

In this sample, this clonotype turned up many times. The V call is TRBV28, the J call TRBJ2-7; 10 bases align to TRBD2. Germline values: CDR1 MDHEN, CDR2 SYDVKM. With 5 bases clipped from V and 0 bases from J, the junction kept 4 bases outside the gene matches. The CDR3 totals 15 residues. The CDR3 loop reads CASSPGLAASYEQYF. CDR3 nucleotide sequence: TGTGCCAGCAGTCCAGGACTAGCGGCCTCCTACGAGCAGTACTTC.

This clonotype was detected many times. The genes are TRBV28 and TRBJ2-1; 16 bases align to TRBD2. The length of the CDR3 is 20 residues. Per germline, CDR1 MDHEN and CDR2 SYDVKM. J gave up 8 bases and V 6 bases, and 19 bases lay outside the gene matches. Here the CDR3 DNA reads TGTGCCAGCAGCCCCATCGGCGGGACTAGCGGGAGGGCGAGAGGGGATGAGCAGTTCTTC. Amino acids: CASSPIGGTSGRARGDEQFF.

The chain uses TRBV20-1 and TRBJ2-1; 9 bases map to TRBD1. Germline-derived CDR1 and CDR2 are DFQATT and SNEGSKA (reference sequence). This CDR3 comprises 15 residues. The V and J ends lost 0 bases and 6 bases, in that order; junction bases with no gene match: 6. The CDR3 DNA follows: TGCAGTGCTAGAGATCCGGGGACAGGGAGCAATGAGCAGTTCTTC. This sequence encodes CSARDPGTGSNEQFF.

This clonotype has ten or more counts. This chain links TRBV6-5 with TRBJ2-7, with TRBD1 identical over 7 bases. The ends lost 2 bases at V and 0 bases at J; junction bases unmatched: 10. This CDR3 spans 17 amino acids. Germline CDR1 MNHEY, CDR2 SVGAGI. CDR3: CASSYPTGQHTSYEQYF. The CDR3 region has the DNA TGTGCCAGCAGTTACCCAACGGGACAGCATACCTCCTACGAGCAGTACTTC.

The table lists this clonotype with a few counts. The V gene is TRBV3-1, the J gene TRBJ1-2; D remains ambiguous. CDR1 LGHDT and CDR2 YNNKEL come from the germline V gene (reference sequence). Trimming cost V 5 bases and J 2 bases, with 12 bases left between them. The CDR3 consists of 14 residues. CDR3 loop: CASSYLGRNYGYTF. Here the CDR3 DNA reads TGTGCCAGCAGCTACCTCGGACGGAACTATGGCTACACCTTC.

The sample holds many counts of this clonotype. The chain joins TRBV27 to TRBJ2-1; no firm D call. The germline V gene has CDR1 MNHEY and CDR2 SMNVEV (reference sequence). The CDR3 length is 15 residues. V lost 5 bases and J 2 bases, leaving 13 bases between the germline ends. The CDR3 DNA follows: TGTGCCAGCAGTATGATGGGGTTCGCCTACAATGAGCAGTTCTTC. It translates to CASSMMGFAYNEQFF.

This clonotype turned up a few times. The chain has TRBV20-1 and TRBJ1-2; tentative D call: TRBD1 (5 bases). The CDR3 is made up of 11 amino acids. V was trimmed by 4 bases and J by 10 bases, leaving 13 bases between them. The germline CDR1 and CDR2 sequences are DFQATT and SNEGSKA (reference sequence). CDR3 protein: CSANPAGIYTF. The CDR3 DNA reads TGCAGTGCTAATCCGGCAGGGATCTACACCTTC.

In this sample, this clonotype turned up many times. This chain uses TRBV20-1 with TRBJ2-1, with D possibly being TRBD2 (6 bases). There are 14 residues in the CDR3. From germline, CDR1 is DFQATT and CDR2 SNEGSKA (reference sequence). The CDR3 region has the DNA TGCAGCCCGACGGGGGTAGGTTCCTACAATGAGCAGTTCTTC. Its translation is CSPTGVGSYNEQFF.

This clonotype was seen repeatedly, ten times or more. V is TRBV28 and J is TRBJ2-1; TRBD1 aligns across 7 bases. Trimming removed 5 bases from V and 5 bases from J; junction bases left unmatched: 9. This CDR3 contains 15 residues. Germline V gene data show CDR1 as MDHEN and CDR2 as SYDVKM. The CDR3 nucleotides read TGTGCCAGCAGTGGGGACAGCTTCAGAAACAATGAGCAGTTCTTC. It specifies CASSGDSFRNNEQFF.

The sample holds many counts of this clonotype. The chain carries TRBV7-6 and TRBJ2-7; 7 positions match TRBD2. CDR3 length: 15 amino acids. The germline V gene encodes CDR1 SGHVS and CDR2 FNYEAQ. The V and J ends lost 5 bases and 2 bases, in that order; junction bases with no gene match: 9. CDR3 loop: CASSPGGNSAYEQYF. The CDR3 bases are TGTGCCAGCAGCCCCGGGGGGAATTCTGCCTACGAGCAGTACTTC.

This clonotype was counted ten times or more. The V and J genes are TRBV6-2 or TRBV6-3 and TRBJ2-3; 8 bases line up with TRBD1. This CDR3 is 18 amino acids long. J gave up 6 bases and V 0 bases, and 14 bases lay outside the gene matches. CDR1 and CDR2 from the germline V gene are MNHEY and SVGEGT. CDR3: CASSYSVRGRGPEDTQYF. The CDR3 coding sequence is TGTGCCAGCAGTTACTCGGTGCGTGGCAGGGGGCCCGAGGATACGCAGTATTTT.

This clonotype occurred a few times. The chain recombines TRBV7-3 with TRBJ2-1; D is unresolved. The CDR3 runs to 15 residues. Germline-derived CDR1 and CDR2 are SGHTA and FQGTGA. V shed 4 bases and J shed 1 base, with 11 bases lying between them. The CDR3 protein is CASSYQLTSYNEQFF. In nucleotides, the CDR3 is TGTGCCAGCAGCTATCAACTAACGTCCTACAATGAGCAGTTCTTC.

This clonotype was seen repeatedly, ten times or more. This rearrangement joins TRBV11-2 to TRBJ1-4; 8 bases match TRBD1. Germline-derived CDR1 and CDR2 are SGHAT and FQNNGV. This CDR3 is 16 amino acids long. Trimming took 0 bases from V and 0 from J; bases not matched to a gene: 0. The CDR3 DNA is TGTGCCAGCAGCTTAGAACAGGGGGCAACTAATGAAAAACTGTTTTTT. Translating gives CASSLEQGATNEKLFF.

This clonotype was seen repeatedly, ten times or more. This sequence joins TRBV7-8 and TRBJ2-5, with 8 bases identical to TRBD2. The CDR3 consists of 16 residues. Per the germline V gene, CDR1 is SGHVS and CDR2 is FQNEAQ. The V segment lost 1 base and the J segment 3 bases; nucleotides outside the gene matches: 7. The CDR3 sequence: CASSLVPGGPKETQYF. As DNA, the CDR3 is TGTGCCAGCAGCTTAGTCCCGGGAGGGCCGAAAGAGACCCAGTACTTC.

This clonotype showed up many times. The chain combines TRBV2 with TRBJ1-5; TRBD1 aligns across 7 bases. In germline, CDR1 is SNHLY, CDR2 FYNNEI. The V gene end was trimmed by 5 bases and the J gene end by 3 bases; junction bases not matched to a gene: 4. This CDR3 has 14 amino acids. This CDR3 reads CASSRDSYNQPQHF. The CDR3 coding sequence is TGTGCCAGCAGTCGGGACAGTTACAATCAGCCCCAGCATTTT.

V gene TRBV24-1 combines with J gene TRBJ1-1; D call uncertain. The germline CDR1 and CDR2 sequences are KGHDR and SFDVKD. There are 12 residues in the CDR3. The V end was cut by 4 bases, the J end by 7 bases, with 9 bases between. The CDR3 DNA sequence: TGTGCCACCAGTGACAAAAACTTTGAAGCTTTCTTT. Its protein is CATSDKNFEAFF.

This clonotype was recorded a few times. In DNA form, the CDR3 reads TGTGCCAGCAGTTTCTCTACATTGGGCGAGCAGTACTTC. Translated, it gives CASSFSTLGEQYF. The rearrangement links TRBV27 to TRBJ2-7; D is undetermined. The V end lost 3 bases, the J end lost 6 bases, and 12 bases lay between the germline ends. This CDR3 region has 13 residues. Germline lookup yields CDR1 MNHEY and CDR2 SMNVEV (reference sequence).

This clonotype was observed at least ten times. V usage is TRBV3-1 and J usage is TRBJ2-7, with no clear D. V lost 3 bases and J lost 0, with 9 bases in between. Per the germline V gene, CDR1 is LGHDT and CDR2 is YNNKEL (reference sequence). The CDR3 extends over 14 amino acids. The CDR3 DNA reads as TGTGCCAGCAGCCAGCGGCTCTTCTCCTACGAGCAGTACTTC. Its protein is CASSQRLFSYEQYF.